These 28 T cell receptor beta chains came from one sample sequenced in a study of naive and memory T cell subsets. An equimolar mix of two oligonucleotides served as the beta constant-region primer for TRBC1 and TRBC2. TCRdb used MiXCR to reprocess the UMI-ligation and nested PCR reads, holding one entry per CDR3 protein. The sample lists about 85,000 distinct CDR3 sequences, roughly 14% occurring once. Sequenced sample: central memory CD4+ T cells from blood. These receptors were obtained from a human donor in good health.

The chain uses TRBV28 and TRBJ1-3, with TRBD1 matching over 7 bases. The germline gives CDR1 MDHEN, CDR2 SYDVKM. Losses at the gene ends were 4 bases for V and 3 bases for J; bases not matched to a gene: 6. The CDR3 runs to 15 residues. CDR3 DNA sequence: TGTGCCAGCAGTTCGGGGGACAGAAGTGGAAACACCATATATTTT. The encoded protein is CASSSGDRSGNTIYF.

This sequence joins TRBV27 and TRBJ2-4; TRBD1 might be the D (5 bases). There are 16 residues in the CDR3. With 6 bases removed from V and 6 bases from J, the gap between germline ends came to 21 bases. CDR1 and CDR2 (germline): MNHEY, SMNVEV (reference sequence). The CDR3 here is CASRAGLPLDGNIQYF. In DNA form, the CDR3 reads TGTGCCAGCAGGGCAGGGTTACCCCTGGATGGAAACATTCAGTACTTC.

The chain combines TRBV28 with TRBJ2-7, with 7 bases lining up with TRBD1. This CDR3 is built from 12 residues. The V gene end was trimmed by 5 bases and the J gene end by 4 bases; junction bases not matched to a gene: 2. Per the germline V gene, CDR1 is MDHEN and CDR2 is SYDVKM. Written as DNA, the CDR3 is TGTGCCAGCAGTAGGGGACAGTACGAGCAGTACTTC. As protein: CASSRGQYEQYF.

CDR3 coding DNA: TGTGCCATCAGTGAGTCGAGTTATCCTGGCTACACCTTC. It is translated as CAISESSYPGYTF. This chain links TRBV10-3 with TRBJ1-2, with D hard to call. Germline CDR1 reads ENHRY; CDR2 reads SYGVKD. V was clipped by 0 bases and J by 7 bases, with 9 bases between them. The CDR3 loop spans 13 amino acids.

This rearrangement joins TRBV28 to TRBJ1-1; a possible D gene is TRBD1 (6 bases). Trimming took off 2 bases at V and 8 bases at J, with 9 bases between the two ends. Germline-derived CDR1 and CDR2 are MDHEN and SYDVKM. This CDR3 is 12 amino acids long. The CDR3 is CASSLKGDEAFF. The CDR3 DNA sequence: TGTGCCAGCAGTTTAAAGGGGGACGAAGCTTTCTTT.

V gene TRBV7-2 combines with J gene TRBJ1-3; D remains ambiguous. The germline V gene encodes CDR1 SGHTA and CDR2 FQGNSA. The V gene lost 2 bases and the J gene lost 0 bases, with 11 bases spanning the gap. This CDR3 has 16 amino acids. CDR3 nucleotides: TGTGCCAGCAGCTTATCTTACGGCCTCTCTGGAAACACCATATATTTT. It yields the protein CASSLSYGLSGNTIYF.

V gene TRBV30 combines with J gene TRBJ2-6; maybe TRBD1 (6 bases). Germline CDR1 is GTSNPN and CDR2 is SVGIG (reference sequence). Between the trimmed V and J ends, which lost 2 bases and 0 bases, there was a span of 14 bases. The CDR3 has 17 residues. The CDR3 DNA is TGTGCCTGGAGTAGTGACAGGTTTCTCTCTGGGGCCAACGTCCTGACTTTC. Translated: CAWSSDRFLSGANVLTF.

This clonotype was observed a few times. The rearrangement links TRBV6-1 to TRBJ1-5, with D possibly matching TRBD1 (5 bases). This CDR3 comprises 13 residues. The V end was cut by 7 bases, the J end by 6 bases, with 13 bases between. Looked up from germline, CDR1 is MNHNS and CDR2 is SASEGT. The CDR3 here is CASTFGGFQPQHF. The CDR3 region has the DNA TGTGCCAGCACCTTTGGGGGTTTTCAGCCCCAGCATTTT.

The chain combines TRBV6-4 with TRBJ2-1; no firm D call. Germline assignment: CDR1 MRHNA and CDR2 SNTAGT. Trimming shortened V by 1 base and J by 9 bases, and 10 bases separated the two germline ends. The CDR3 runs 13 residues. The CDR3 protein is CASSDLLSTEQFF. The CDR3 coding sequence is TGTGCCAGCAGTGACTTACTCTCCACTGAGCAGTTCTTC.

This clonotype was seen ten or more times. The rearrangement links TRBV24-1 to TRBJ2-7; the match to TRBD2 covers 8 bases. Looked up from germline, CDR1 is KGHDR and CDR2 is SFDVKD. The CDR3 is 14 residues long. J lost 4 bases, V lost 7 bases, and 8 bases had no gene match. The CDR3 is CATSTSGRTYEQYF. In DNA, the CDR3 is TGTGCCACCAGCACTAGCGGAAGGACTTACGAGCAGTACTTC.

This chain uses TRBV5-5 with TRBJ1-4, with D possibly being TRBD1 (6 bases). Germline V gene data show CDR1 as SGHKS and CDR2 as YYEKEE (reference sequence). The CDR3 spans 16 residues. Trimming shortened V by 4 bases and J by 3 bases, and 16 bases separated the two germline ends. For the CDR3, the DNA is TGTGCCAGCAGCGAAACCCAGGGACACCCTAATGAAAAACTGTTTTTT. Amino acid sequence: CASSETQGHPNEKLFF.

The chain recombines TRBV6-6 with TRBJ2-3, with 10 bases that match TRBD1. The CDR3 sequence is 16 residues long. CDR1 is MNHNY, CDR2 SVGAGI, per germline (reference sequence). Trimming cost V 0 bases and J 1 base; bases outside gene matches: 1. The CDR3 here is CASSYSGTGGTDTQYF. CDR3 bases: TGTGCCAGCAGTTACTCTGGGACAGGGGGCACAGATACGCAGTATTTT.

The V gene is TRBV7-2, the J gene TRBJ2-7; maybe TRBD1 (6 bases). Per the germline V gene, CDR1 is SGHTA and CDR2 is FQGNSA. The CDR3 covers 12 residues. V was cut by 5 bases and J by 5 bases, with 10 bases left in between. The CDR3 DNA sequence: TGTGCCAGCAGCGCTGGACAGCACGAGCAGTACTTC. Its translation: CASSAGQHEQYF.

This clonotype has just a few counts. This rearrangement joins TRBV9 to TRBJ1-2; the D gene is possibly TRBD1 (6 bases). Germline lookup yields CDR1 SGDLS and CDR2 YYNGEE. The CDR3 runs to 19 residues. Between the trimmed V and J ends, which lost 1 base and 1 base, there was a span of 23 bases. CDR3 DNA sequence: TGTGCCAGCAGCGTATGGGCTGAGGGGCAGACAGGTGGTAACTATGGCTACACCTTC. Protein product: CASSVWAEGQTGGNYGYTF.

This clonotype was counted only a few times. CDR3 residues: CASSSWAPDTDTQYF. The CDR3 DNA reads as TGTGCCAGCAGCTCATGGGCCCCGGACACAGATACGCAGTATTTT. The chain links TRBV7-2 to TRBJ2-3; unclear D gene. Germline values: CDR1 SGHTA, CDR2 FQGNSA. With 4 bases removed from V and 2 bases from J, the gap between germline ends came to 13 bases. This CDR3 is built from 15 residues.

CDR3: CASSPTGRAKETQYF. CDR3 nucleotide sequence: TGTGCCAGCAGCCCTACGGGACGAGCTAAAGAGACCCAGTACTTC. This sequence joins TRBV5-6 and TRBJ2-5; the D gene could be TRBD1 or TRBD2 (5 bases each). V lost 4 bases, J lost 3 bases, and 16 bases lay in between. The CDR3 has 15 residues. Germline values: CDR1 SGHDT, CDR2 YYEEEE.

This chain uses TRBV7-9 with TRBJ2-5, with D uncertain. V lost 1 base to trimming and J lost 2 bases, with 11 bases between them. The germline CDR1 and CDR2 sequences are SEHNR and FQNEAQ (reference sequence). CDR3 size: 15 residues. The CDR3 DNA reads as TGTGCCAGCAGCTTAGACGCAGGACCACAAGAGACCCAGTACTTC. It encodes CASSLDAGPQETQYF.

There are many counts of this clonotype. The chain carries TRBV4-3 and TRBJ2-6; D uncertain. The V and J ends lost 1 base and 1 base respectively, with 8 bases between them. Looked up from germline, CDR1 is LGHNA and CDR2 is YSLEER. The CDR3 spans 16 residues. The CDR3 DNA is TGCGCCAGCAGCCAAGGGGTCAGGTCTGGGGCCAACGTCCTGACTTTC. Its translation: CASSQGVRSGANVLTF.

This clonotype was seen at least ten times. The V call is TRBV5-4, the J call TRBJ2-3; TRBD2 matches at 14 bases. With 0 bases clipped from V and 7 bases from J, the junction kept 4 bases outside the gene matches. The CDR3 loop spans 16 amino acids. CDR1 and CDR2 (germline): SGHNT, YYREEE (reference sequence). The CDR3 is CASSLAGTSGSNTQYF. In DNA, the CDR3 is TGTGCCAGCAGCTTGGCCGGGACTAGCGGGAGTAATACGCAGTATTTT.

This clonotype was recorded a few times. The CDR3 region is CASGELVGLQFF. CDR3 DNA sequence: TGTGCTAGTGGGGAACTAGTCGGTTTGCAGTTCTTC. V usage is TRBV12-5 and J usage is TRBJ2-1; a weak D match, TRBD2 (5 bases). V shed 6 bases and J shed 12 bases, with 15 bases lying between them. Germline V gene lookup returns CDR1 LGHNT and CDR2 FRNRAP. The CDR3 extends over 12 amino acids.

In its sample, this clonotype was seen a few times. The V and J genes are TRBV5-1 and TRBJ2-5; weak D call: TRBD1 (5 bases). V was pared by 1 base and J by 1 base, with 17 bases between. CDR1 SGHRS and CDR2 YFSETQ come from the germline V gene. The CDR3 loop spans 17 amino acids. The CDR3 loop is CASSLLDAVQGQETQYF. CDR3 coding DNA: TGCGCCAGCAGCTTGTTGGATGCGGTCCAGGGCCAAGAGACCCAGTACTTC.

This clonotype was counted a few times. V usage is TRBV24-1 and J usage is TRBJ2-3; tentative D call: TRBD1 (5 bases). The ends were cut back, 3 bases at V and 4 bases at J, with 7 bases in the middle. The germline V gene has CDR1 KGHDR and CDR2 SFDVKD. CDR3 size: 13 residues. CDR3 nucleotides: TGTGCCACCAGTGATGCCAGGGCAGATACGCAGTATTTT. This sequence encodes CATSDARADTQYF.

The chain is built from TRBV18 and TRBJ2-5, with D hard to call. Trimming took off 2 bases at V and 3 bases at J, with 7 bases between the two ends. The CDR3 extends over 13 amino acids. Germline loops: CDR1 KGHSH, CDR2 LQKENI. The CDR3 DNA follows: TGTGCCAGCTCACCATTTAAGGAAGAGACCCAGTACTTC. Protein sequence: CASSPFKEETQYF.

CDR3 sequence reads: CASSYNSYEQYF. CDR3 DNA sequence: TGTGCCAGCAGTTACAACTCCTACGAGCAGTACTTC. V gene TRBV6-5 combines with J gene TRBJ2-7; no clear D. CDR3 size: 12 residues. V lost 2 bases, J lost 0 bases, and 2 bases lay in between. In germline, CDR1 is MNHEY, CDR2 SVGAGI.

This clonotype was seen a few times. The chain has TRBV7-6 and TRBJ1-1; no reliable D call. Trimming left V 2 bases short and J 4 bases short, with 8 bases between. The CDR3 has 13 residues. Germline loops: CDR1 SGHVS, CDR2 FNYEAQ. CDR3 region: CASSLNGLTEAFF. CDR3 bases: TGTGCCAGCAGCTTAAACGGCCTCACTGAAGCTTTCTTT.

This clonotype was detected only a few times. The gene calls are TRBV7-2 and TRBJ2-5; maybe TRBD2 (6 bases). Germline lookup yields CDR1 SGHTA and CDR2 FQGNSA. V lost 8 bases, J lost 1 base, and 8 bases lay in between. There are 12 residues in the CDR3. CDR3 region: CASGGFQETQYF. The CDR3 DNA sequence: TGTGCCAGCGGGGGGTTCCAAGAGACCCAGTACTTC.

In its sample, this clonotype was seen many times. J is TRBJ2-4 and V is TRBV7-9; D possibly corresponds to TRBD2 (5 bases). Germline CDR1 reads SEHNR; CDR2 reads FQNEAQ (reference sequence). The CDR3 loop spans 14 amino acids. With 1 base removed from V and 7 bases from J, the gap between germline ends came to 11 bases. DNA of the CDR3: TGTGCCAGCAGCTTAGAGCGGCTAGCTAACATTCAGTACTTC. This translates into CASSLERLANIQYF. The whole variable domain, remainder taken from reference TRBV7-9 and TRBJ2-4, is DTGVSQNPRHKITKRGQNVTFRCDPISEHNRLYWYRQTLGQGPEFLTYFQNEAQLEKSRLLSDRFSAERPKGSFSTLEIQRTEQGDSAMYLCASSLERLANIQYFGAGTRLSVL.

About this clonotype itself: A much more abundant neighbour one base away suggests this may be a read error. The J gene is TRBJ1-1, the V gene TRBV20-1; D call uncertain. The CDR3 has 12 amino acids. Germline values: CDR1 DFQATT, CDR2 SNEGSKA (reference sequence). CDR3 coding DNA: TGCGGTGCCCAACAGAGGGACACTGAAGCTTTCTTT. Translated: CGAQQRDTEAFF.